The 13 T cell receptor beta chains reported below all come from one sample, sequenced in a study of cytomegalovirus exposure and HLA in healthy donors. The PCR ran on 60 Vbeta and 13 Jbeta primers. Clones were read by immunoSEQ multiplex PCR, and TCRdb kept only the in-frame ones, dropping some. The sample comprises around 70,000 clones, 80% to 90% of which are singletons, and around 7% rests with the top ten. Material: PBMCs. These receptors were taken from a human donor in good health.

This clone was picked up one time. This rearrangement joins TRBV7-2 to TRBJ2-2; TRBD2 matches 10 bases. The germline CDR1 and CDR2 sequences are SGHTA and FQGNSA. The CDR3 is made up of 16 amino acids. V trimming: 6 bases; J trimming: 2 bases; junction bases outside the gene matches: 6. CDR3 in amino acids: CASRPSSGGNTGELFF. The DNA of the CDR3 is TGTGCCAGCAGGCCTTCTAGCGGGGGAAACACCGGGGAGCTGTTTTTT.

This rearrangement joins TRBV14 to TRBJ1-2; the match to TRBD1 covers 10 bases. Unmatched junction bases numbered 0, after V lost 3 bases and J lost 5 bases. Germline V gives CDR1 SGHDN, CDR2 FVKESK. This CDR3 region has 13 residues. The CDR3 DNA sequence: TGTGCCAGCAGCCAGGGACAGGGGTATGGCTACACCTTC. Protein sequence: CASSQGQGYGYTF. The full variable domain, with the rest looked up from reference TRBV14 and TRBJ1-2, is EAGVTQFPSHSVIEKGQTVTLRCDPISGHDNLYWYRRVMGKEIKFLLHFVKESKQDESGMPNNRFLAERTGGTYSTLKVQPAELEDSGVYFCASSQGQGYGYTFGSGTRLTVV.

This chain connects TRBV29-1 to TRBJ2-7; the match to TRBD1 covers 8 bases. The CDR3 has 12 residues. The germline CDR1 and CDR2 sequences are SQVTM and ANQGSEA. J gave up 0 bases and V 7 bases, and 2 bases lay outside the gene matches. This CDR3 reads CSAGQGSYEQYF. Written as DNA, the CDR3 is TGCAGCGCAGGACAGGGCTCCTACGAGCAGTACTTC.

This clone has more than one count but fewer than ten. This chain links TRBV5-6 with TRBJ2-2, with D maybe TRBD1 (5 bases). V dropped 2 bases and J dropped 7 bases, with 18 bases sitting between them. CDR3 length: 16 amino acids. CDR1 and CDR2 from the germline V gene are SGHDT and YYEEEE. CDR3 residues: CASSFGSAGAHGELFF. The CDR3 DNA sequence: TGTGCCAGCAGCTTCGGCAGTGCTGGGGCCCACGGGGAGCTGTTTTTT.

The V and J genes are TRBV27 and TRBJ2-3, with 13 bases identical to TRBD2. CDR3 length: 14 amino acids. With V trimmed by 6 bases and J by 11 bases, 8 bases remained unmatched. Germline CDR1 MNHEY, CDR2 SMNVEV (reference sequence). As DNA, the CDR3 is TGTGCCAGCAGCAGACTAGCGGGGGGAGGTGTGCAGTATTTT. Its protein is CASSRLAGGGVQYF.

J is TRBJ2-7 and V is TRBV6-1, with D tentatively TRBD1 (7 bases). Trimming pared 2 bases from V and 6 bases from J, leaving 14 bases between. The length of the CDR3 is 14 residues. Germline V gives CDR1 MNHNS, CDR2 SASEGT. CDR3 region: CASSELQGRSEQYF. As DNA, the CDR3 is TGTGCCAGCAGTGAATTACAGGGGAGGTCCGAGCAGTACTTC.

A remark on this clone: Its ends do not fully match the called genes, so a read error is possible. This chain connects TRBV7-7 to TRBJ2-7, with D perhaps matching TRBD1 (6 bases). Germline V CDR1 and CDR2: SSHAT, FNYEAQ (reference sequence). The CDR3 contains 14 residues. The CDR3 here is CASSLDRSSYEQYF. The CDR3 DNA sequence: TGTGCTAGCAGCCTCGACAGGAGCTCCTACGAGCAGTACTTC.

Here the CDR3 DNA reads TGTGCCAGCAGATGGGACAGTACAAGCACTGAAGCTTTCTTT. Its protein product is CASRWDSTSTEAFF. The chain carries TRBV7-3 and TRBJ1-1, with 7 bases aligning to TRBD1. The CDR3 is 14 amino acids. CDR1 and CDR2 (germline): SGHTA, FQGTGA. V lost 6 bases to trimming and J lost 4 bases; unmatched junction nucleotides: 8.

DNA for the CDR3: TGTGCCAGCAGCTTATTGGGGGGCTCCTACGAGCAGTACTTC. Protein product: CASSLLGGSYEQYF. The chain employs TRBV11-2 and TRBJ2-7; TRBD2 is a possible D gene (6 bases). With 2 bases removed from V and 0 bases from J, the gap between germline ends came to 8 bases. The CDR3 extends over 14 amino acids. Germline V CDR1 and CDR2: SGHAT, FQNNGV.

The gene calls are TRBV18 and TRBJ1-5; 7 positions match TRBD1. The CDR3 extends over 17 amino acids. The V gene end was trimmed by 2 bases and the J gene end by 0 bases; junction bases not matched to a gene: 7. CDR1 and CDR2 (germline): KGHSH, LQKENI. CDR3: CASSPTGQVYSNQPQHF. CDR3 sequence (DNA): TGTGCCAGCTCACCAACTGGACAGGTATATAGCAATCAGCCCCAGCATTTT.

The V gene is TRBV7-9, the J gene TRBJ2-5; D gene uncertain. CDR3 size: 11 residues. The germline CDR1 and CDR2 sequences are SEHNR and FQNEAQ (reference sequence). V lost 5 bases and J lost 4, with 5 bases in between. The CDR3 nucleotides are TGTGCCAGCAGCGTCCTAGAGACCCAGTACTTC. It codes for CASSVLETQYF.

V usage is TRBV21-1 and J usage is TRBJ1-2; TRBD1, the table's D call, was not compared with the DNA. TRBV21-1 corresponds to a pseudogene. CDR3 size: 15 residues. The CDR3 region is CASSNDRGQDYGYTF. The CDR3 coding sequence is TGTGCCAGCAGCAACGACAGGGGGCAAGACTATGGCTACACCTTC.

This chain joins TRBV2 and TRBJ1-6, with 10 nucleotides matching TRBD1. Germline CDR1 is SNHLY and CDR2 is FYNNEI. This CDR3 contains 15 residues. V trimming: 6 bases; J trimming: 9 bases; junction bases outside the gene matches: 8. In DNA form, the CDR3 reads TGTGCCAGCAGGGTGACAGGGGGCCAGGGTTCACCCCTCCACTTT. Translation gives CASRVTGGQGSPLHF. Full variable domain (remainder filled in from reference TRBV2 and TRBJ1-6): EPEVTQTPSHQVTQMGQEVILRCVPISNHLYFYWYRQILGQKVEFLVSFYNNEISEKSEIFDDQFSVERPDGSNFTLKIRSTKLEDSAMYFCASRVTGGQGSPLHFGNGTRLTVT.